Listed below are T cell receptor beta chains from one sample, sequenced in a study of T cell repertoires in cytomegalovirus infection. For these TCRs, the target antigens are not known. TCRdb itself ran the reads through MiXCR, one entry per CDR3 protein. Counted here are around 770,000 distinct CDR3 sequences, 25% to 35% occurring once; the ten biggest clones make up around 12%. Sequencing used cultured CD8+ T cells from PBMCs, obtained from culture after CMV antigen stimulation. The receptors originated from a human donor in good health (CMV status not recorded). Some clones in this sample may be carry-over from other donors' samples. The CDR3 runs from the conserved cysteine through the conserved F or W. The D gene is left open where the match is weak. Size is omitted from some rows. Given values are once, few, many or a class for expanded clones.

clone size: .
V gene: TRBV27
D gene: TRBD1
J gene: TRBJ2-1
CDR3 DNA: TGTGCCAGCAGTTGGGGACAGATCTATGAGCAGTTCTTC
CDR3 protein: CASSWGQIYEQFF

clone size: .
V gene: TRBV7-9
D gene: TRBD1
J gene: TRBJ2-3
CDR3 DNA: TGTGCCAGCAGCTTAACTGTTTGGGACAGCGCCCGCACAGATACGCAGTATTTT
CDR3 protein: CASSLTVWDSARTDTQYF

clone size: few
V gene: TRBV7-8
D gene: TRBD2
J gene: TRBJ2-3
CDR3 DNA: TGTGCCAGCAGCCCCGGGGGACTAGTGATTCGAGGCACGCAGTATTTT
CDR3 protein: CASSPGGLVIRGTQYF

clone size: .
V gene: TRBV2
D gene: TRBD2
J gene: TRBJ2-1
CDR3 DNA: TGTGCCAGCAGACGAGCCTTAGCGGGGGCGGCCTACAATGAGCAGTTCTTC
CDR3 protein: CASRRALAGAAYNEQFF

clone size: .
V gene: TRBV4-1
D gene: TRBD2
J gene: TRBJ2-1
CDR3 DNA: TGCGCCAGCAGCCAAGACGGGGTGGCGGGGGGCCCGTACAATGAGCAGTTCTTC
CDR3 protein: CASSQDGVAGGPYNEQFF

clone size: .
V gene: TRBV4-1
D gene: .
J gene: TRBJ1-5
CDR3 DNA: TGTGTCAGCAGCCAAGACTTTACGGGGACGTCGAATCAGCCCCAGCATTTT
CDR3 protein: CVSSQDFTGTSNQPQHF

clone size: .
V gene: TRBV7-8
D gene: TRBD1
J gene: TRBJ2-4
CDR3 DNA: TGTGCCAGCAGCCCCGACAGGGGGCAGGGCAAAAACATTCAGTACTTC
CDR3 protein: CASSPDRGQGKNIQYF

clone size: .
V gene: TRBV20-1
D gene: .
J gene: TRBJ2-7
CDR3 DNA: TGCAGTGCTAGAGTAGCTGGGGGCTACTCCTACGAGCAGTACTTC
CDR3 protein: CSARVAGGYSYEQYF

clone size: .
V gene: TRBV19
D gene: .
J gene: TRBJ2-1
CDR3 DNA: TGTGCCAGTAGCATCCTTAGGGGGAAGACCTACAATGAGCAGTTCTTC
CDR3 protein: CASSILRGKTYNEQFF

clone size: .
V gene: TRBV14
D gene: TRBD1
J gene: TRBJ1-1
CDR3 DNA: TGTGCCAGCAGCCAAGAGGGACAGGGGTGGACTGAAGCTTTCTTT
CDR3 protein: CASSQEGQGWTEAFF

clone size: .
V gene: TRBV2
D gene: .
J gene: TRBJ1-5
CDR3 DNA: TGTGCCAGCAGTACCGACCCGGGGCAAGGAGGGGTTCGGAGCAATCAGCCCCAGCATTTT
CDR3 protein: CASSTDPGQGGVRSNQPQHF

clone size: .
V gene: TRBV19
D gene: .
J gene: TRBJ1-1
CDR3 DNA: TGTGCCAGTAGTACGGGGCTCAATTCGGAAGCTTTCTTT
CDR3 protein: CASSTGLNSEAFF

clone size: many
V gene: TRBV7-9
D gene: .
J gene: TRBJ2-7
CDR3 DNA: TGTGCCAGCAGCTTAGGGGTGGGGGCCTTCTCCTACGAGCAGTACTTC
CDR3 protein: CASSLGVGAFSYEQYF

clone size: .
V gene: TRBV12-3/TRBV12-4
D gene: TRBD1
J gene: TRBJ1-1
CDR3 DNA: TGTGCCAGCAGTTTAACAGGGGGCGTTATGCGCACTGAAGCTTTCTTT
CDR3 protein: CASSLTGGVMRTEAFF

clone size: .
V gene: TRBV10-3
D gene: .
J gene: TRBJ2-2
CDR3 DNA: TGTGCCATCAGTGAGCCGACGACCGGGGTTCGCACCGGGGAGCTGTTTTTT
CDR3 protein: CAISEPTTGVRTGELFF

clone size: .
V gene: TRBV6-5
D gene: .
J gene: TRBJ1-5
CDR3 DNA: TGTGCCAGCAGTTCGTCAGGGCCCGGTCAGCCCCAGCATTTT
CDR3 protein: CASSSSGPGQPQHF

clone size: .
V gene: TRBV27
D gene: .
J gene: TRBJ2-7
CDR3 DNA: TGTGCCAGCAGTCCCCTAGCCCCTTTGCGCTACGAGCAGTACTTC
CDR3 protein: CASSPLAPLRYEQYF

clone size: few
V gene: TRBV6-1
D gene: TRBD1
J gene: TRBJ2-1
CDR3 DNA: TGTGCCAGCAGTGAAAGAACAGGGGCCTACAATGAGCAGTTCTTC
CDR3 protein: CASSERTGAYNEQFF

clone size: many
V gene: TRBV7-9
D gene: .
J gene: TRBJ1-2
CDR3 DNA: TGTGCCAGCAGCACTGACGGTTGGGCAGCCTATGGCTACACCTTC
CDR3 protein: CASSTDGWAAYGYTF

clone size: few
V gene: TRBV27
D gene: .
J gene: TRBJ2-1
CDR3 DNA: TGTGCCAGCAGTTTACACGGGGGCCCCTCCTACAATGAGCAGTTCTTC
CDR3 protein: CASSLHGGPSYNEQFF

clone size: .
V gene: TRBV29-1
D gene: TRBD2
J gene: TRBJ2-4
CDR3 DNA: TGCAGCGTCGGGAGGTGGGACATTCAGTACTTC
CDR3 protein: CSVGRWDIQYF

clone size: few
V gene: TRBV12-3/TRBV12-4
D gene: TRBD2
J gene: TRBJ2-6
CDR3 DNA: TGTGCCACCGAGGGTGGCGGGGGGAGCCCTGGGGCCAACGTCCTGACTTTC
CDR3 protein: CATEGGGGSPGANVLTF

clone size: .
V gene: TRBV20-1
D gene: .
J gene: TRBJ2-1
CDR3 DNA: TGCAGTATCGACAGGATAACCATTGACAATGAGCAGTTCTTC
CDR3 protein: CSIDRITIDNEQFF

clone size: few
V gene: TRBV11-2
D gene: TRBD1
J gene: TRBJ1-5
CDR3 DNA: TGTGCCAGCAGCTTAGGGACAGGGGACAATCAGCCCCAGCATTTT
CDR3 protein: CASSLGTGDNQPQHF

clone size: few
V gene: TRBV11-1
D gene: .
J gene: TRBJ2-7
CDR3 DNA: TGTGCCAGCAGCTTAGTCGGCAGGGTAGACTACGAGCAGTACTTC
CDR3 protein: CASSLVGRVDYEQYF

clone size: many
V gene: TRBV7-8
D gene: .
J gene: TRBJ1-2
CDR3 DNA: TGTGCCAGCAGCTTTCAGGGGAGGGCAGGGTACTATGGCTACACCTTC
CDR3 protein: CASSFQGRAGYYGYTF

clone size: few
V gene: TRBV27
D gene: TRBD1
J gene: TRBJ2-5
CDR3 DNA: TGTGCCAGTCGGAACGGACAGGGCCAAGAGACCCAGTACTTC
CDR3 protein: CASRNGQGQETQYF